The rows below give T cell receptor beta chains drawn from one sample of a study of cytomegalovirus exposure and HLA in healthy donors. The table came from immunoSEQ multiplex PCR; TCRdb's copy has only in-frame clones and leaves some out. In the table there are approximately 150,000 clones, 77% of which are singletons. The sequenced sample was PBMCs. Source of these receptors: a woman in her 30s in good health and CMV-seropositive. CDR3s include the opening cysteine and the closing phenylalanine or tryptophan. The order of the fields is V gene, D gene, CDR3 length, clone size, J gene, CDR3 DNA, CDR3 protein. D genes are given only for firm matches. The size of a clone is reported for some rows only, either as once, few or many, or as a class for expanded clones.

>TRBV2|-|13|-|TRBJ2-1
TGTGCCAGCAGTGCTCGACTAGTATTGGGGCAGTTCTTC
CASSARLVLGQFF
>TRBV27|-|11|few|TRBJ1-2
TGTGCCAGCAGCCATAAGGGGGGCTACACCTTC
CASSHKGGYTF
>TRBV4-1|-|18|-|TRBJ1-1
TGCGCCAGCAGCCAAGATATTTATCTTGCGGGGATGAACACTGAAGCTTTCTTT
CASSQDIYLAGMNTEAFF
>TRBV28|TRBD2|21|once|TRBJ2-1
TGTGCCAGCAGTTCGGACGGGACTAGCGGCGGTATTGGTGGGGCTTACAATGAGCAGTTCTTC
CASSSDGTSGGIGGAYNEQFF
>TRBV7-2|TRBD1|15|few|TRBJ1-3
TGTGCCAGCAGCGTCCGGACAGGGGCTGGAAACACCATATATTTT
CASSVRTGAGNTIYF
>TRBV28|-|13|-|TRBJ1-1
TGTGCCAGCAGCCCCCCTAGGGACAAAGAGTCTTTCTTT
CASSPPRDKESFF
>TRBV6-1|-|13|-|TRBJ1-3
TGTGCCAGCACGACGGGGATGGGAAACACCATATATTTT
CASTTGMGNTIYF
>TRBV6-4|TRBD1|14|-|TRBJ2-2
TGTGCCAGCAGTACAGGGGTCGACACCGGGGAGCTGTTTTTT
CASSTGVDTGELFF
>TRBV7-3|TRBD1|18|once|TRBJ1-1
TGTGCCAGCAGCTCCGAGCCCCGGGACAGCGCTATGAACACTGAAGCTTTCTTT
CASSSEPRDSAMNTEAFF
>TRBV4-1|TRBD2|16|-|TRBJ2-5
TGCGCCAGCAGCCAAGATCTGAGCGGGGGGGGAGAGACCCAGTACTTC
CASSQDLSGGGETQYF
>TRBV5-6|TRBD1|14|-|TRBJ1-5
TGTGCCAGCAGCTTGACAGGGGGCCAACAGCCCCAGCATTTT
CASSLTGGQQPQHF
>TRBV14|-|12|-|TRBJ1-2
TGTGCCAGCAGCCTAGGGGAGGGTGGCTACACCTTC
CASSLGEGGYTF
>TRBV7-6|-|14|-|TRBJ1-1
TGTGCCAGCACCCTAGGGGGACAGAACACTGAAGCTTTCTTT
CASTLGGQNTEAFF
>TRBV2|-|11|-|TRBJ2-7
TGTGCCAGCTCGGGATATTACGAGCAGTACTTC
CASSGYYEQYF
>TRBV15|TRBD1|16|-|TRBJ2-4
TGTGCCACCAGCAGGGGGATAGGACAGGCAAAAAACATTCAGTACTTC
CATSRGIGQAKNIQYF
>TRBV5-6|TRBD2|14|-|TRBJ2-1
TGTGCCAGCAGCTTCGCGGGAGCCTACAATGAGCAGTTCTTC
CASSFAGAYNEQFF
>TRBV19|-|15|-|TRBJ2-7
TGTGCCAGTAGCCCTGACAGGCCCGGCGCGGACGAGCAGTACTTC
CASSPDRPGADEQYF
>TRBV5-6|TRBD1|15|-|TRBJ1-3
TGTGCCAGCAGCCATTCGGGAGGGGGCGGAAACACCATATATTTT
CASSHSGGGGNTIYF
>TRBV11-3|-|13|-|TRBJ1-1
TGTGCCAGCAGCTCCGCCTTGGCCGCTGAAGCTTTCTTT
CASSSALAAEAFF
>TRBV14|-|15|few|TRBJ1-1
TGTGCCAGCAGCCAAGAGAGGGCAGTAGACACTGAAGCTTTCTTT
CASSQERAVDTEAFF
>TRBV12-5|-|17|-|TRBJ2-2
TGTGCTAGTGGTTTGGTACCCGCAGGGCGGAACACCGGGGAGCTGTTTTTT
CASGLVPAGRNTGELFF
>TRBV27|TRBD2|17|-|TRBJ2-3
TGTGCCAGCGCCCCTGGGGGGGGATTCGCTGGCACAGATACGCAGTATTTT
CASAPGGGFAGTDTQYF
>TRBV9|TRBD2|15|-|TRBJ2-3
TGTGCCAGCAGCGCGGGGGGGATCGGAGCAGATACGCAGTATTTT
CASSAGGIGADTQYF
>TRBV5-8|TRBD2|17|-|TRBJ2-3
TGTGCCAGCAGCCAAGGACTAGCGGGAGGGCCGAGGGATACGCAGTATTTT
CASSQGLAGGPRDTQYF
>TRBV6-1|-|14|-|TRBJ2-3
TGTGCCAGCAGATTGGGACACGAGGCAGATACGCAGTATTTT
CASRLGHEADTQYF
>TRBV6-5|-|13|once|TRBJ2-7
TGTGCCAGCAGTCCTCGACTAGACTACGAGCAGTACTTC
CASSPRLDYEQYF
>TRBV9|-|13|few|TRBJ1-1
TGTGCCAGCAGCGTGTTCATTAACACTGAAGCTTTCTTT
CASSVFINTEAFF
>TRBV15|-|15|once|TRBJ2-5
TGTGCCACCAGCAGTGTTGGACGGGATAAAGAGACCCAGTACTTC
CATSSVGRDKETQYF
>TRBV19|-|15|-|TRBJ1-2
TGTGCCAGTAGTCCTCGGTCGCTGCTTAACTATGGCTACACCTTC
CASSPRSLLNYGYTF
>TRBV6-4|TRBD2|14|-|TRBJ2-1
TGTGCCAGCAGTAGCGGGAGCTCCTACAATGAGCAGTTCTTC
CASSSGSSYNEQFF
>TRBV4-3|-|15|few|TRBJ1-3
TGCGCCAGCAGCCCAGACCAGACAGCTGGAAACACCATATATTTT
CASSPDQTAGNTIYF
>TRBV25-1|TRBD1|16|-|TRBJ1-5
TGTGCCAGCTCGGACACGGGACAGGGTAGAGAGCAGCCCCAGCATTTT
CASSDTGQGREQPQHF
>TRBV6-5|-|15|-|TRBJ1-5
TGTGCCAGCAGTTACGGTACCGGGTTCAATCAGCCCCAGCATTTT
CASSYGTGFNQPQHF
>TRBV6-1|-|14|-|TRBJ2-4
TGTGCCAGCTCGGAACGGTCCAGGGAAAACATTCAGTACTTC
CASSERSRENIQYF
>TRBV28|TRBD2|15|-|TRBJ2-5
TGTGCCAGCAGTTTTGCGGGAGCTATCCAAGAGACCCAGTACTTC
CASSFAGAIQETQYF
>TRBV5-1|TRBD1|17|once|TRBJ2-1
TGCGCCAGCAGCTTGGCGGTTACAGGGGGGTTTACTAATGAGCAGTTCTTC
CASSLAVTGGFTNEQFF